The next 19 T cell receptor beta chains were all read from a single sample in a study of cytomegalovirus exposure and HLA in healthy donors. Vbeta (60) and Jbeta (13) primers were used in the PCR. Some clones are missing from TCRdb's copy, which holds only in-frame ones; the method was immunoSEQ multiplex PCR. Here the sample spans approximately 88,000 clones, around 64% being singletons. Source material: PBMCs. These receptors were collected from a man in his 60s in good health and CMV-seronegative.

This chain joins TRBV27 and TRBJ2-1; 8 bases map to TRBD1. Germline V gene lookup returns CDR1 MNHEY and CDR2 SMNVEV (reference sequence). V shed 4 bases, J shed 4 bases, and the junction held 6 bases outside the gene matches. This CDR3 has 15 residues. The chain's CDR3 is CASSSGTGIYNEQFF. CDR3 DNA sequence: TGTGCCAGCAGTTCCGGGACAGGAATTTACAATGAGCAGTTCTTC.

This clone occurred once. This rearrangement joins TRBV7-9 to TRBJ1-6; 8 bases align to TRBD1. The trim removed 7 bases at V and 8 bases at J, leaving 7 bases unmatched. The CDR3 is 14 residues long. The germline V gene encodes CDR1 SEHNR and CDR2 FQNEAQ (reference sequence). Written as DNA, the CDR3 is TGTGCCAGCACCCTAGGACAGGGTGATTCACCCCTCCACTTT. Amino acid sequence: CASTLGQGDSPLHF.

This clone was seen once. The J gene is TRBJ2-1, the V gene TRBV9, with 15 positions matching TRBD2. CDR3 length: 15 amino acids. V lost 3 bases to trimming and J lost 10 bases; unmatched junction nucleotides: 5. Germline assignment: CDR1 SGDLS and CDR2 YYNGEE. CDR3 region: CASSEGLAGGGEQFF. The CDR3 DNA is TGTGCCAGCAGCGAGGGACTAGCGGGGGGTGGGGAGCAGTTCTTC.

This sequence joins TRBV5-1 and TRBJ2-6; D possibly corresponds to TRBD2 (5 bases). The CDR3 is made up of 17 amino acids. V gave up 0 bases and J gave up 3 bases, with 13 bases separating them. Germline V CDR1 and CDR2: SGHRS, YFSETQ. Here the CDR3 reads CASSLEGASSGANVLTF. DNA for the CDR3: TGCGCCAGCAGCTTGGAGGGAGCTAGCAGTGGGGCCAACGTCCTGACTTTC. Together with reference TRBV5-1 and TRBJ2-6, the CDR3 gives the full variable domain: KAGVTQTPRYLIKTRGQQVTLSCSPISGHRSVSWYQQTPGQGLQFLFEYFSETQRNKGNFPGRFSGRQFSNSRSEMNVSTLELGDSALYLCASSLEGASSGANVLTFGAGSRLTVL.

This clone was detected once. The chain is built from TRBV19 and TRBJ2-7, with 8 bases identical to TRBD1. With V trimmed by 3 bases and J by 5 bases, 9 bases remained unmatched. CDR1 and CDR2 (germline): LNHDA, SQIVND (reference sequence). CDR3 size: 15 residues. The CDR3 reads CASSMARTGKDEQYF. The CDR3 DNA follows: TGTGCCAGTAGTATGGCTAGGACAGGGAAGGACGAGCAGTACTTC.

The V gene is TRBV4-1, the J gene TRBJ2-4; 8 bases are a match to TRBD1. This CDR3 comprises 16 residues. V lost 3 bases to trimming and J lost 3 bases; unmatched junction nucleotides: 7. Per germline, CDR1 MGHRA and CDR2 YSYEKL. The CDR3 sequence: CASSHPPGGGKNIQYF. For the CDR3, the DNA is TGCGCCAGCAGCCATCCCCCAGGGGGCGGCAAAAACATTCAGTACTTC.

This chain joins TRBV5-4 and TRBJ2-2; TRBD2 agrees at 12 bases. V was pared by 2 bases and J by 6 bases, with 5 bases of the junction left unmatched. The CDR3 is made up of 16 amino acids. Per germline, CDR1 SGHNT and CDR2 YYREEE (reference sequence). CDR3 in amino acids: CASSFSSGRASGELFF. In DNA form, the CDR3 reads TGTGCCAGCAGCTTTTCTAGCGGGAGGGCCTCCGGGGAGCTGTTTTTT.

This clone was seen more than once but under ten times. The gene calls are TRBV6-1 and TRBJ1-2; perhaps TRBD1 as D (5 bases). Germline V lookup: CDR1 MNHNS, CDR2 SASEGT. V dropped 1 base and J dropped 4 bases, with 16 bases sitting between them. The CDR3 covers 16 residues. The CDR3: CASSEGAGDVGYGYTF. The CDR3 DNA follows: TGTGCCAGCAGTGAAGGGGCGGGGGATGTCGGCTATGGCTACACCTTC.

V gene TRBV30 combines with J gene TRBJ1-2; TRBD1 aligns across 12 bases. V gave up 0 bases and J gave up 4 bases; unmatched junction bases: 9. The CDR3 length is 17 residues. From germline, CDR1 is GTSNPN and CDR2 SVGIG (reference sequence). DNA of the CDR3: TGTGCCTGGAGTGTAAGGGGACAGGGGGCTCGGTTCTATGGCTACACCTTC. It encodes CAWSVRGQGARFYGYTF.

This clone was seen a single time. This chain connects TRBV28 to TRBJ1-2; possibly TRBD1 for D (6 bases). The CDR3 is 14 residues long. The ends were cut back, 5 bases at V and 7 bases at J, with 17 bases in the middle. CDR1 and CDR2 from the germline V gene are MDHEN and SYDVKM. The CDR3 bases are TGTGCCAGCAGTCAAGGACAGTCTGCTCGTGGCTACACCTTC. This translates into CASSQGQSARGYTF.

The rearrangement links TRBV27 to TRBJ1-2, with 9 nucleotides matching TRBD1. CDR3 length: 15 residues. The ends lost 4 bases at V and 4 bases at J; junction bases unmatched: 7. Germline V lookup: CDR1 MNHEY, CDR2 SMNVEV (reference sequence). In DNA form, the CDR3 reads TGTGCCAGCAGTTCCGGGACAGGGACCTTCTATGGCTACACCTTC. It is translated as CASSSGTGTFYGYTF.

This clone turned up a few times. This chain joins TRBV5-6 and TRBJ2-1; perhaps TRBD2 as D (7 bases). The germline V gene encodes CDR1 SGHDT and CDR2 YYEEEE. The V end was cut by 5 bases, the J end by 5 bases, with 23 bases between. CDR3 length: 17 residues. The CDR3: CASRGRRGGTWDNEQFF. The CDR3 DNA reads TGTGCCAGCAGAGGGAGGAGGGGGGGCACGTGGGACAATGAGCAGTTCTTC.

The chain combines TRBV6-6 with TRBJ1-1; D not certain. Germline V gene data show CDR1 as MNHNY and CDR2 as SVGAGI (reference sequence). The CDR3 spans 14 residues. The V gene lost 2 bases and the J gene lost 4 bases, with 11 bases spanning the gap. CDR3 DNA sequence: TGTGCCAGCAGTTACAACACGGGGAGCACTGAAGCTTTCTTT. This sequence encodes CASSYNTGSTEAFF.

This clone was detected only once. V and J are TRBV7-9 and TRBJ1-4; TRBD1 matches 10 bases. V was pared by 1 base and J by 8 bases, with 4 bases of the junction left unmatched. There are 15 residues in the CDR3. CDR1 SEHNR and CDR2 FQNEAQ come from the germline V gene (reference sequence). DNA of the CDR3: TGTGCCAGCAGCTTAGGGGACAGGGGTCGAGAAAAACTGTTTTTT. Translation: CASSLGDRGREKLFF.

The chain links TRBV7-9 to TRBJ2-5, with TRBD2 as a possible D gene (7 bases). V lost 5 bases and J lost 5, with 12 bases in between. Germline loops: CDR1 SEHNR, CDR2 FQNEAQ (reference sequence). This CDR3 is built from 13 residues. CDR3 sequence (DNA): TGTGCCAGCAGCCCCAAGGGGGGGGAGACCCAGTACTTC. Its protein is CASSPKGGETQYF.

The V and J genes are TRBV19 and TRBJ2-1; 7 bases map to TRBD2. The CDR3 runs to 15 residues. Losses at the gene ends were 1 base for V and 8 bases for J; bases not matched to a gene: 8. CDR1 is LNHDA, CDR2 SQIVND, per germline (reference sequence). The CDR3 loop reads CASSIGAGAVYEQFF. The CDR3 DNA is TGTGCCAGTAGTATAGGGGCGGGAGCGGTATATGAGCAGTTCTTC.

CDR3 protein: CASSGGGGNSPLHF. DNA for the CDR3: TGTGCCAGCAGTGGAGGGGGGGGTAATTCACCCCTCCACTTT. This chain links TRBV27 with TRBJ1-6; TRBD1 might be the D (6 bases). The CDR3 has 14 residues. V was pared by 5 bases and J by 6 bases, with 11 bases between. The germline V gene has CDR1 MNHEY and CDR2 SMNVEV (reference sequence).

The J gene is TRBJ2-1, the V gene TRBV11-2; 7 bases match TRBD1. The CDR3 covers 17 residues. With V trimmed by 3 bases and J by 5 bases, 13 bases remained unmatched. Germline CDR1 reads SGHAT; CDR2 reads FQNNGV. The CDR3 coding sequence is TGTGCCAGCAGCTTGAGGGGGCGTCCCCAAGGACACAATGAGCAGTTCTTC. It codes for CASSLRGRPQGHNEQFF.

Here the CDR3 DNA reads TGTGCCAGCACTAGGGAGGGAACTGAAGCTTTCTTT. This codes for CASTREGTEAFF. The chain uses TRBV28 and TRBJ1-1; no clear D. CDR1 and CDR2 (germline): MDHEN, SYDVKM. The germline V and J ends were trimmed by 7 bases and 5 bases, with 11 bases remaining between them. The CDR3 is 12 amino acids.